This T cell receptor beta chain was sequenced during a study of cytomegalovirus exposure and HLA in healthy donors. This clone was detected once. PCR amplification relied on 60 Vbeta primers (plus 13 Jbeta primers). Sequenced by immunoSEQ multiplex PCR; TCRdb stores in-frame clones only, minus some. The table lists roughly 200,000 clones, roughly 73% of them singletons. V lost 6 bases and J 0 bases, leaving 8 bases between the germline ends. The CDR3 is made up of 14 amino acids. The germline V gene encodes CDR1 SNHLY and CDR2 FYNNEI. This chain joins TRBV2 and TRBJ1-4; unclear D gene. Sequencing was performed on PBMCs. The sequence derives from a woman in her 30s in good health and CMV-seropositive. The CDR3 here is CASRVQATNEKLFF. The CDR3 DNA reads TGTGCCAGCAGGGTACAAGCAACTAATGAAAAACTGTTTTTT.